The clone carrying this T cell receptor (beta chain) was seen ten or more times. This entry is derived from a study of blood T cell repertoires in COVID-19. Study in general: Samples came from the United States, Italy and Spain, spanning acute and convalescent COVID-19.

Original processing notes: Nucleated cell counts were estimated from reference gene primer amplification. Produced via immunoSEQ multiplex PCR; TCRdb's table is partial and in-frame only. The D gene and trimming were derived from the DNA, and the V and J assignments and clone size from that table. The sample holds over 130,000 clones, around 87% seen once. Trimming at V came to 1 base and at J to 3 bases, leaving 1 base not matched to a gene. The germline V gene has CDR1 SGHRS and CDR2 YFSETQ. CDR3 length: 15 amino acids. The sample consisted of peripheral blood. The clonotype comes from a human donor in a cohort sampled during active COVID-19. The chain employs TRBV5-1 and TRBJ2-3; 11 bases fit TRBD2. The DNA of the CDR3 is TGCGCCAGCAGCTTGACTAGCGGGAGAACAGATACGCAGTATTTT. As protein: CASSLTSGRTDTQYF.